This T cell receptor beta chain was captured by sequencing in a study of T cell responses to AZD1222 COVID-19 vaccine. V was shortened by 6 bases and J by 3 bases, with 16 bases between the two germline ends. Germline values: CDR1 MNHEY, CDR2 SVGAGI. The CDR3 has 15 residues. Study-wide findings and caveats: Without day 14 samples, only post-peak T cell repertoires were studied. Among those given AZD1222, only five or six were seropositive at baseline. Elevations in Spike-specific TCR breadth and depth followed administration of two AZD1222 doses. CD4 TCRs associated with vaccination spanned spike, dominating at 160-218 and 743-854.

This table comes from immunoSEQ multiplex PCR, and its TCRdb copy is limited to in-frame clones, with some not included. The table records 110,000 to 150,000 clones, approximately 91% of them present only once. Comments on this clone: Its antigen is undetermined.

The chain has TRBV6-5 and TRBJ2-3, with D tentatively TRBD1 (5 bases). The input for sequencing was peripheral blood, taken 28 days after the second AZD1222 dose. The TCR comes from an adult who received the AZD1222 COVID-19 vaccine. CDR3 sequence reads: CASSDPDRVTDTQYF. CDR3 DNA: TGTGCCAGCAGCGACCCCGACAGAGTAACAGATACGCAGTATTTT.